This record covers a single T cell receptor beta chain. The antigen remains undetermined. Sequencing was performed with immunoSEQ multiplex PCR; in TCRdb, only in-frame clones are kept and a portion is missing. The sample yields tens of thousands of clones, about 90% seen once. The CDR3 is made up of 14 amino acids. V was pared by 7 bases and J by 1 base, with 13 bases between. Germline V gene sequence: CDR1 ENHRY, CDR2 SYGVKD. This specimen belongs to a study of T cells in localized non-small cell lung cancer. Findings of the study overall: Multi-region tumor sequencing was not done, so intratumor heterogeneity could not be excluded.

The source was PBMCs, collected before any cancer treatment. The chain recombines TRBV10-3 with TRBJ1-1; D not certain. This clonotype originated in a man aged 40-75 years with stage II squamous cell lung carcinoma. This CDR3 is CAITPGGPNTEAFF. The CDR3 DNA reads TGTGCCATCACCCCGGGCGGACCGAACACTGAAGCTTTCTTT.